This T cell receptor beta chain was obtained from a study of T cells after yellow fever vaccination. Findings of the study overall: Clonotypes shared by both compartments, CD4 and CD8, made up a small share. Boosting was followed by the reappearance of most primary-vaccination clones (roughly 95% CD4, 70% to 90% CD8).

TCRdb called the 5' RACE reads again in MiXCR, with one record for every CDR3 protein. The sample holds some 550,000 distinct CDR3 sequences; approximately 21% are singletons and the top ten take 13% to 15%. Details on this clonotype: The antigen remains undetermined.

The germline V gene encodes CDR1 SEHNR and CDR2 FQNEAQ (reference sequence). The V end lost 4 bases, the J end lost 5 bases, and 9 bases lay between the germline ends. This CDR3 is built from 12 residues. This chain links TRBV7-9 with TRBJ2-7, with a possible D match to TRBD1 (5 bases). This TCR was sampled from a man between 25 and 39 years old who received the YFV17D yellow fever vaccine. Sequences were derived from PBMCs, sampled 15 days after the yellow fever booster vaccination. The CDR3 is CASSWLGDEQYF. The CDR3 DNA follows: TGTGCCAGCAGCTGGCTAGGGGACGAGCAGTACTTC. The full variable domain, in which reference TRBV7-9 and TRBJ2-7 provide the parts outside the CDR3, is DTGVSQNPRHKITKRGQNVTFRCDPISEHNRLYWYRQTLGQGPEFLTYFQNEAQLEKSRLLSDRFSAERPKGSFSTLEIQRTEQGDSAMYLCASSWLGDEQYFGPGTRLTVT.